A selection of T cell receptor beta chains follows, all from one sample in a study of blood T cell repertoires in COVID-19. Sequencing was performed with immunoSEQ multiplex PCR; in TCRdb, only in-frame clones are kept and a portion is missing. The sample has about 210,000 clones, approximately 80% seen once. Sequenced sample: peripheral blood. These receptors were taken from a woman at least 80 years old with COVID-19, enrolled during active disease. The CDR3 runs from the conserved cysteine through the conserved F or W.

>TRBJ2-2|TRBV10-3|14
CAISRDRDTGELFF
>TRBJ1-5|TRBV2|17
CASSAAWTGKGNQPQHF
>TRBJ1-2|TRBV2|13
CASTGQISYGYTF
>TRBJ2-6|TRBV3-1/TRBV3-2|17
CASSDTGGGSGANVLTF
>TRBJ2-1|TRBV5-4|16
CASSLSAGQGHNEQFF
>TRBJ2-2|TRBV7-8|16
CASSLTGTPNTGELFF
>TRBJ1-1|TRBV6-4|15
CASSESDRPYAEAFF
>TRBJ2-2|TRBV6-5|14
CASSYTRQTGELFF
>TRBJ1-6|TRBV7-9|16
CASSRSPGLGNSPLHF
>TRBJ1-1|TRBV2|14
CASSIQGLGTEAFF
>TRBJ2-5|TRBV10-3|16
CAISVSLAGGQETQYF
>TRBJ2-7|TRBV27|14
CASSLSGGGYEQYF
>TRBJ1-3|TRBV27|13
CASARNLGGTIYF
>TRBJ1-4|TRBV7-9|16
CASSPDLTGTNEKLFF
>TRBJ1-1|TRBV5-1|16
CASSRPGARGDTEAFF
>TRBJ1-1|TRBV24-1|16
CATSDSSPGMNTEAFF